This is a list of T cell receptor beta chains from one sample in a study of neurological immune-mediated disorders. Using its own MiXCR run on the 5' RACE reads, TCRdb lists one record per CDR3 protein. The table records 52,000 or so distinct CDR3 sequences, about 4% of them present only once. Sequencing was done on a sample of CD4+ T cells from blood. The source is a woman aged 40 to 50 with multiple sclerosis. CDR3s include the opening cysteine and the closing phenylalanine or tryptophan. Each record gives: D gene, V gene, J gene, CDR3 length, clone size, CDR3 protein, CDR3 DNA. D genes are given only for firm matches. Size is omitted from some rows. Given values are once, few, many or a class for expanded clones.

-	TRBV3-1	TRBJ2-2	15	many	CASSPRDSNTGELFF	TGTGCCAGCAGCCCCCGGGACTCAAACACCGGGGAGCTGTTTTTT
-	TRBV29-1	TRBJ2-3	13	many	CSIRPSESDTQYF	TGCAGCATCCGCCCCAGTGAGTCGGATACGCAGTATTTT
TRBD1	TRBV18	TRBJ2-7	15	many	CASSPPNRGDYEQYF	TGTGCCAGCTCACCCCCTAACAGGGGGGACTACGAGCAGTACTTC
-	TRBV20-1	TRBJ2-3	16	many	CSARDLVAGRQYTQYF	TGCAGTGCTAGAGATCTCGTGGCAGGCCGACAATATACGCAGTATTTT
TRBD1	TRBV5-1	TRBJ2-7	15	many	CASSQGPGQEGEQYF	TGCGCCAGCAGCCAGGGTCCGGGACAGGAGGGCGAGCAGTACTTC
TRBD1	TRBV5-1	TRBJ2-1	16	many	CASSPDPGQGMNEQFF	TGCGCCAGCAGCCCCGACCCGGGACAGGGTATGAATGAGCAGTTCTTC
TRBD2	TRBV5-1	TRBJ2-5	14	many	CASSGLAGEGTQYF	TGCGCCAGCAGCGGATTAGCGGGGGAGGGGACCCAGTACTTC
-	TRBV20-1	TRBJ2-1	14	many	CSARAGSSYNEQFF	TGCAGTGCTAGAGCCGGGAGTTCCTACAATGAGCAGTTCTTC
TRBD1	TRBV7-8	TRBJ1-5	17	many	CASSSRGAGGSNQPQHF	TGTGCCAGCAGCTCCAGGGGGGCCGGGGGTAGCAATCAGCCCCAGCATTTT
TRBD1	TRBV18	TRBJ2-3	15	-	CASSRGPGGAYTQYF	TGTGCCAGCTCACGAGGGCCAGGGGGCGCATATACGCAGTATTTT
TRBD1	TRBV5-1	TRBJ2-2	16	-	CASRVTGGKGAGELFF	TGCGCCAGCAGGGTGACAGGGGGGAAAGGGGCCGGGGAGCTGTTTTTT
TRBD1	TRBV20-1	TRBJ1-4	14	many	CSAKGDRGGEKLFF	TGCAGTGCAAAGGGAGACAGGGGAGGAGAAAAACTGTTTTTT
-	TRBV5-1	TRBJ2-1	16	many	CASSQPAGPSRNEQFF	TGCGCCAGCAGCCAACCCGCCGGTCCCTCAAGGAATGAGCAGTTCTTC
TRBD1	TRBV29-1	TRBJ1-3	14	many	CSVSDRGPGNTIYF	TGCAGCGTTTCCGACAGGGGGCCAGGAAACACCATATATTTT
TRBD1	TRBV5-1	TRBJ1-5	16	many	CASSPEGGAGNQPQHF	TGCGCCAGCAGTCCCGAAGGGGGCGCGGGCAATCAGCCCCAGCATTTT
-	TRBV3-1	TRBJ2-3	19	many	CASSPNLNVGRGYTDTQYF	TGTGCCAGCAGCCCGAACCTCAACGTCGGTCGGGGTTACACAGATACGCAGTATTTT
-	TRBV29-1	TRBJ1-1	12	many	CSLGSGNTEAFF	TGCAGCCTGGGGTCAGGGAACACTGAAGCTTTCTTT
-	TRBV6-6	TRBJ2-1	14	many	CASHPGLRGNEQFF	TGTGCCAGCCACCCCGGCCTGAGGGGCAATGAGCAGTTCTTC
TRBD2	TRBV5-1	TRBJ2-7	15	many	CASRLLSGTTYEQYF	TGCGCCAGCAGACTCCTTAGCGGGACAACCTACGAGCAGTACTTC
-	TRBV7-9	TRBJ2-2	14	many	CASSTYRDTGELFF	TGTGCCAGCAGCACGTACAGGGACACCGGGGAGCTGTTTTTT
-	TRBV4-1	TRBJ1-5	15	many	CASSQGTGRTQPQHF	TGCGCCAGCAGCCAAGGAACAGGGAGAACTCAGCCCCAGCATTTT
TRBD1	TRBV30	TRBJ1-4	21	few	CAWSAYATYAGQGESNEKLFF	TGTGCCTGGAGCGCATATGCCACCTATGCGGGACAGGGGGAATCTAATGAAAAACTGTTTTTT
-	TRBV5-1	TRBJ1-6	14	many	CASSLAGQGSPLHF	TGCGCCAGCAGCTTGGCCGGCCAGGGCTCACCCCTCCACTTT
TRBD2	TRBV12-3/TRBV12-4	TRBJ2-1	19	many	CASIYYSLAGGRSYNEQFF	TGTGCCAGCATCTACTACTCTCTAGCGGGGGGCCGTTCCTACAATGAGCAGTTCTTC
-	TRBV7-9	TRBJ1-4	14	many	CASSYPSSGDKLFF	TGTGCCAGCAGCTACCCATCTTCAGGCGATAAACTGTTTTTT
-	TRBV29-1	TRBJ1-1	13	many	CSGRGTANTEAFF	TGCAGCGGGCGGGGGACGGCGAACACTGAAGCTTTCTTT
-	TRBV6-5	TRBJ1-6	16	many	CASSYSWSRGNSPLHF	TGTGCCAGCAGTTACTCGTGGAGTCGGGGGAATTCACCCCTCCACTTT
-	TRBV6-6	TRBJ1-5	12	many	CASSYGNQPQHF	TGTGCCAGCAGTTATGGCAATCAGCCCCAGCATTTT
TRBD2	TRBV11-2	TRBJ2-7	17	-	CASSPGTSGGGYYEQYF	TGTGCCAGCAGCCCCGGGACTAGCGGGGGAGGATACTACGAGCAGTACTTC
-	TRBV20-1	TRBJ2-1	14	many	CSARDPRGGNEQFF	TGCAGTGCTAGGGACCCGAGGGGGGGAAATGAGCAGTTCTTC
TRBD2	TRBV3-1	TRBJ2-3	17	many	CASSQRGLAGVTDTQYF	TGTGCCAGCAGCCAGAGGGGACTAGCGGGGGTCACAGATACGCAGTATTTT
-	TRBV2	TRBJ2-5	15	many	CASSGAGVAGETQYF	TGTGCCAGCAGTGGGGCGGGCGTCGCCGGGGAGACCCAGTACTTC
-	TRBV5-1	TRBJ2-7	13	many	CASSFGVSYEQYF	TGCGCCAGCAGCTTCGGGGTTTCCTACGAGCAGTACTTC
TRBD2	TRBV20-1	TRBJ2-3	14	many	CSASGGGSTDTQYF	TGCAGTGCTAGCGGGGGGGGCAGCACAGATACGCAGTATTTT
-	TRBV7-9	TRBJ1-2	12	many	CASSRQGSGYTF	TGTGCCAGCAGTCGCCAGGGCTCTGGCTACACCTTC
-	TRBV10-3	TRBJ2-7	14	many	CAISTGTHTYEQYF	TGTGCCATCAGTACCGGGACTCATACCTACGAGCAGTACTTC
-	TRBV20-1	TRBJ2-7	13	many	CSARGTVIYEQYF	TGCAGTGCTAGAGGGACAGTGATATACGAGCAGTACTTC
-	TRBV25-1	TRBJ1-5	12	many	CASSDGRDPLHF	TGTGCCAGCAGTGATGGTCGGGACCCTCTACATTTT
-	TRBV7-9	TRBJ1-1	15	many	CASSLVGKRVSEAFF	TGTGCCAGCAGCTTAGTAGGGAAGAGGGTTTCTGAAGCTTTCTTT
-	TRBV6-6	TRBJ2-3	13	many	CASGPRVTGMQYF	TGTGCCAGCGGTCCTAGGGTCACGGGGATGCAGTATTTT
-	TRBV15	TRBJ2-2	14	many	CATSRDRHTGELFF	TGTGCCACCAGCAGAGACCGTCACACCGGGGAGCTGTTTTTT
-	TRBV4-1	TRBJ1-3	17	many	CASSQDRGVSSGNTIYF	TGCGCCAGCAGCCAAGATCGTGGTGTTAGCTCTGGAAACACCATATATTTT
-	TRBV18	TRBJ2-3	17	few	CASSPYSRWQGTDTQYF	TGTGCCAGCTCTCCCTATTCCCGCTGGCAGGGCACAGATACGCAGTATTTT
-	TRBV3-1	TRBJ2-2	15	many	CASSQDRLITGELFF	TGTGCCAGCAGCCAAGATAGGCTTATCACCGGGGAGCTGTTTTTT
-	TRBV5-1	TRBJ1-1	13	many	CASSFTARTEAFF	TGCGCCAGCAGTTTTACAGCCAGGACTGAAGCTTTCTTT
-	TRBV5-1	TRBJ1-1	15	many	CASSPGGLGNTEAFF	TGCGCCAGCAGCCCCGGGGGTCTCGGGAACACTGAAGCTTTCTTT
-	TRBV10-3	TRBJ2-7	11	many	CAISLNYEQYF	TGTGCCATCAGTCTGAACTACGAGCAGTACTTC
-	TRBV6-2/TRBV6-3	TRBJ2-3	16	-	CASSYWAGRRGDTQYF	TGTGCCAGCAGTTACTGGGCGGGGCGACGCGGGGATACGCAGTATTTT
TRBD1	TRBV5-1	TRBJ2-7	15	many	CASSPDRGVYDEQYF	TGCGCCAGCAGCCCAGACAGGGGGGTTTACGACGAGCAGTACTTC
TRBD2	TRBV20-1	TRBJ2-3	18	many	CSATAGLAERTSTDTQYF	TGCAGTGCCACCGCGGGACTAGCGGAGAGAACTAGCACAGATACGCAGTATTTT
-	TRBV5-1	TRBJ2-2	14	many	CASSRQANTGELFF	TGCGCCAGCAGCCGACAGGCGAACACCGGGGAGCTGTTTTTT
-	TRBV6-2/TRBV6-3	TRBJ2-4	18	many	CASRNPMTGISGQNIQYF	TGTGCCAGCAGAAACCCAATGACAGGAATTAGTGGGCAAAACATTCAGTACTTC